This T cell receptor beta chain was retrieved from a study of cytomegalovirus exposure and HLA in healthy donors. Study-level findings and limits: Analysis performed later showed TCR beta chains linked to HLA being more clonally expanded than equally common others. TCR beta V segments were, for the most part, productive about 87% or about 30% of the time in an earlier analysis. In a later analysis, productive TCRs from donors in an Asian-associated ancestry cluster reportedly carried fewer N-insertions than the cohort mean.

PCR was performed using 60 Vbeta and 13 Jbeta primers. Profiled with immunoSEQ multiplex PCR; TCRdb holds only in-frame clones, not every one. There are approximately 140,000 clones in the sample; approximately 80% occur only once, and 8.8% lies in the top ten. With regard to this clone: Antigen unknown.

The V end lost 5 bases, the J end lost 7 bases, and 18 bases lay between the germline ends. The CDR3 spans 15 residues. Looked up from germline, CDR1 is MNHEY and CDR2 is SVGAGI. The sample was PBMCs. The receptor's source is a woman aged 45-59 years in good health and CMV-seropositive. J is TRBJ2-1 and V is TRBV6-5; the D gene is possibly TRBD1 (7 bases). The CDR3 protein is CASSTKKTGRNEQFF. The DNA for the CDR3 is TGTGCCAGCAGTACCAAAAAGACAGGGAGGAATGAGCAGTTCTTC.